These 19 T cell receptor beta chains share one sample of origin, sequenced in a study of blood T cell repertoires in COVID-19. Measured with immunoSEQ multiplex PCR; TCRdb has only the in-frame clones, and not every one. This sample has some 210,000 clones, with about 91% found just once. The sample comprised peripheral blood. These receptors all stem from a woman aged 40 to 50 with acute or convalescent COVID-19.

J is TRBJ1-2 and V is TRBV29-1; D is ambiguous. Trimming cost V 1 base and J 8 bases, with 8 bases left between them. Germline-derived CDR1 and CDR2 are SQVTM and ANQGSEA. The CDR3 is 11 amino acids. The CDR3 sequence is CSVEGSGGYTF. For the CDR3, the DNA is TGCAGCGTTGAAGGGTCGGGGGGCTACACCTTC.

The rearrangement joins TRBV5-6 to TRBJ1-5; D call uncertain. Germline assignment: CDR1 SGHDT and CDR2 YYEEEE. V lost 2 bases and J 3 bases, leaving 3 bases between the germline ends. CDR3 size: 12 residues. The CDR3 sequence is CASSFLNQPQHF. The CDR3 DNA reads TGTGCCAGCAGCTTCCTCAATCAGCCCCAGCATTTT. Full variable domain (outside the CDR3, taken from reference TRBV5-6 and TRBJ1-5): DAGVTQSPTHLIKTRGQQVTLRCSPKSGHDTVSWYQQALGQGPQFIFQYYEEEERQRGNFPDRFSGHQFPNYSSELNVNALLLGDSALYLCASSFLNQPQHFGDGTRLSIL.

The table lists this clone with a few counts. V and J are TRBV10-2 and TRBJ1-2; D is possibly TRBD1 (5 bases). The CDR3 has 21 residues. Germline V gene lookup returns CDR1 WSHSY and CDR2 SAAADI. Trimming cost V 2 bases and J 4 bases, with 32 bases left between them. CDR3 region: CASSEPGHMSRGMRRRYGYTF. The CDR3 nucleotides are TGCGCCAGCAGTGAGCCCGGACACATGAGCCGAGGTATGCGTAGACGCTATGGCTACACCTTC.

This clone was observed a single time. The CDR3 nucleotides are TGTGCCAGCAGCTATGGCTCCTACAATGAGCAGTTCTTC. Translated, it gives CASSYGSYNEQFF. The chain carries TRBV25-1 and TRBJ2-1; unclear D gene. The CDR3 totals 13 residues. The V and J ends lost 6 bases and 0 bases respectively, with 6 bases between them. Germline lookup yields CDR1 MGHDK and CDR2 SYGVNS.

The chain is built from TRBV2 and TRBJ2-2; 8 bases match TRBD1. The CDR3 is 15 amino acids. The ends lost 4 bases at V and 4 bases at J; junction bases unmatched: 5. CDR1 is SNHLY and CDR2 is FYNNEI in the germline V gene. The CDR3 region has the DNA TGTGCCAGCAGTGCTTCTCAGGGGGCCACCGGGGAGCTGTTTTTT. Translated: CASSASQGATGELFF.

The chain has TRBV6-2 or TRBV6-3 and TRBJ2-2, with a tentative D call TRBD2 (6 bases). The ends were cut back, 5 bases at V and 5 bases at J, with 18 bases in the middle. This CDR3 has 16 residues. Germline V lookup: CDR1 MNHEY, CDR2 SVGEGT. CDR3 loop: CASSTPSGGETGELFF. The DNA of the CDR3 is TGTGCCAGCAGTACCCCCTCCGGGGGAGAAACCGGGGAGCTGTTTTTT.

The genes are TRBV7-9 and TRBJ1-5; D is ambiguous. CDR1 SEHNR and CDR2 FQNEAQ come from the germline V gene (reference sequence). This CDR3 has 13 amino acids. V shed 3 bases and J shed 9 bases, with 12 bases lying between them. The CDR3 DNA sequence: TGTGCCAGCAGCTTTAACTGCTCTTGGCCCCAGCATTTT. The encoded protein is CASSFNCSWPQHF.

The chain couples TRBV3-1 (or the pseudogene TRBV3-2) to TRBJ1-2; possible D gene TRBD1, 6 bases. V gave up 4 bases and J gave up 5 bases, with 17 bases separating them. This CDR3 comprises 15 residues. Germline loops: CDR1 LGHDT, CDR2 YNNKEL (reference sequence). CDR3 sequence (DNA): TGTGCCAGCAGCCTCCAGATAGGGGGAAGGTATGGCTACACCTTC. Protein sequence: CASSLQIGGRYGYTF.

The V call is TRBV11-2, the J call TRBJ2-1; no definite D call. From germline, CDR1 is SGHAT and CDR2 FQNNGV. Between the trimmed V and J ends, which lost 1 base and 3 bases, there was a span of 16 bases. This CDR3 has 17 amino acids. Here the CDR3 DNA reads TGTGCCAGCAGCTTAGCCTCGGTCCGCCTAAACTACAATGAGCAGTTCTTC. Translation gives CASSLASVRLNYNEQFF.

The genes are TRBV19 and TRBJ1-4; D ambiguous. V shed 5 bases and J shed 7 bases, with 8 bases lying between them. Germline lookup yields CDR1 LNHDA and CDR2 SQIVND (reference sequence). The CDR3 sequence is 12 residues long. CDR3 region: CASSQRGEKLFF. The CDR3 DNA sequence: TGTGCCAGTAGTCAGCGGGGTGAAAAACTGTTTTTT.

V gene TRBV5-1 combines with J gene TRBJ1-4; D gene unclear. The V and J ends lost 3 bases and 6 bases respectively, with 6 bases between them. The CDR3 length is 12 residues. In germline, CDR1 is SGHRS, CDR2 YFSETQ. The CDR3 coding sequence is TGCGCCAGCAGCTACAGCCATGAAAAACTGTTTTTT. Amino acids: CASSYSHEKLFF. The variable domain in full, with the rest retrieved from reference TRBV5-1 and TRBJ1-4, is KAGVTQTPRYLIKTRGQQVTLSCSPISGHRSVSWYQQTPGQGLQFLFEYFSETQRNKGNFPGRFSGRQFSNSRSEMNVSTLELGDSALYLCASSYSHEKLFFGSGTQLSVL.

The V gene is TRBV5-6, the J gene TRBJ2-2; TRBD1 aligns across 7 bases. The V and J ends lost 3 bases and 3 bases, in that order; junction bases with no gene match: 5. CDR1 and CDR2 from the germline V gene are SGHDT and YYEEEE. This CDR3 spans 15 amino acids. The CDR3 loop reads CASSWGTVYTGELFF. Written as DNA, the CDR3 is TGTGCCAGCAGCTGGGGGACAGTCTACACCGGGGAGCTGTTTTTT.

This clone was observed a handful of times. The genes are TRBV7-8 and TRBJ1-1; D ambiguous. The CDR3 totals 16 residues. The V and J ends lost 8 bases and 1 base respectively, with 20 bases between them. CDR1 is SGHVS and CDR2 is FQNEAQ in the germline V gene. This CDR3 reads CASSKRREFSNTEAFF. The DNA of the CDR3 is TGTGCCAGCTCTAAACGGAGGGAGTTCTCGAACACTGAAGCTTTCTTT.

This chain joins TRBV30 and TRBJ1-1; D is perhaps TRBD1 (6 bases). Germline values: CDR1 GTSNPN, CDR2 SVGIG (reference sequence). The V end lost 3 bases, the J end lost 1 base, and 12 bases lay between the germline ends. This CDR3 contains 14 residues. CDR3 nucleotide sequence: TGTGCCTGGAGCAAAATACAGGGGAACACTGAAGCTTTCTTT. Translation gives CAWSKIQGNTEAFF.

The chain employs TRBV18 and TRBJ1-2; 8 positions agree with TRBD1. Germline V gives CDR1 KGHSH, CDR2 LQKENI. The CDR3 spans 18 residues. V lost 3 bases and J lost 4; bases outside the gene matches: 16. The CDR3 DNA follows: TGTGCCAGCTCACCCTCCCTTTTTCCGGGACAGGCGAGCTATGGCTACACCTTC. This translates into CASSPSLFPGQASYGYTF.

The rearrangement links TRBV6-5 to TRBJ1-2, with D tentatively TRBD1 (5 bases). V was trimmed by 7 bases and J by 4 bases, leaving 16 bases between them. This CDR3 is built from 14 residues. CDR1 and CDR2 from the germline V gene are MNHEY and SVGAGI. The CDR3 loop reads CASNPSGESYGYTF. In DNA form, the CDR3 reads TGTGCCAGCAACCCCTCGGGGGAGAGCTATGGCTACACCTTC.

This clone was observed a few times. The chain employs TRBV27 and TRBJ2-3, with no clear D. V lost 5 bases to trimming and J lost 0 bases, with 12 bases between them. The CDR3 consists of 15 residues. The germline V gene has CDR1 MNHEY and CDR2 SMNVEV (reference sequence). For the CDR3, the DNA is TGTGCCAGCAGTCCTCGTGGGCCAAGCACAGATACGCAGTATTTT. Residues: CASSPRGPSTDTQYF.

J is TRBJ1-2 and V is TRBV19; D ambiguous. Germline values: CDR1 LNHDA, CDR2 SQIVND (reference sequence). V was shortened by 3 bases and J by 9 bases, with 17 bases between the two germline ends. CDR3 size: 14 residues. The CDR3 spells CASSIKAEGVSYTF. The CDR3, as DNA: TGTGCCAGTAGTATTAAAGCAGAGGGCGTTAGCTACACCTTC.

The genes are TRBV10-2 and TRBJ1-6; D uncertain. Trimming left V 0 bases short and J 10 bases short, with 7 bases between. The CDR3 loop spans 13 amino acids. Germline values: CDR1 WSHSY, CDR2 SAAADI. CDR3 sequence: CASSESNGSPLHF. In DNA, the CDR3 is TGCGCCAGCAGTGAGTCTAATGGCTCACCCCTCCACTTT.